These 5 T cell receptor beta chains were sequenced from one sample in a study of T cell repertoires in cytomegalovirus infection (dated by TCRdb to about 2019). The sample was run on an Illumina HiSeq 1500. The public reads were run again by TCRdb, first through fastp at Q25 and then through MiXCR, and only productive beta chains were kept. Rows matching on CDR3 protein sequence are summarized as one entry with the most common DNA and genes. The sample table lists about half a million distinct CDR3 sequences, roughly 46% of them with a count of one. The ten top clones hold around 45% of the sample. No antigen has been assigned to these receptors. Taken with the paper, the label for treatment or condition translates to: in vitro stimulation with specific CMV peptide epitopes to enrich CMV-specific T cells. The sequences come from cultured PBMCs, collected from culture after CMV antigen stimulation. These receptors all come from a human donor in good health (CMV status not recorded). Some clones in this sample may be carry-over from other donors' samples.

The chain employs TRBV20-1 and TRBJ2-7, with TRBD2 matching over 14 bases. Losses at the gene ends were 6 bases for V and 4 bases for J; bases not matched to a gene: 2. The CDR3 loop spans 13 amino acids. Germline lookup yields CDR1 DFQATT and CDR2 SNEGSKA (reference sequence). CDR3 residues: CSAWTSGRYEQYF. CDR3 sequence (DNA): TGCAGTGCCTGGACTAGCGGGAGGTACGAGCAGTACTTC.

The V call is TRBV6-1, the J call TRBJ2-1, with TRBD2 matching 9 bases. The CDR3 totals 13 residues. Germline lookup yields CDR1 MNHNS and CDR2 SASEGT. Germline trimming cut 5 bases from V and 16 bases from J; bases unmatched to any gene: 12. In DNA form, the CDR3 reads TGTGCCAGCAGTTATTTTAGCGGGGGAAAATTCTTCTTC. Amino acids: CASSYFSGGKFFF.

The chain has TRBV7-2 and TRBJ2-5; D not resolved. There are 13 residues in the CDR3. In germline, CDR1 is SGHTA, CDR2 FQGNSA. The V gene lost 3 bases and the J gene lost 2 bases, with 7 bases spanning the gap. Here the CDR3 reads CASSLFPQETQYF. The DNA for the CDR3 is TGTGCCAGCAGCTTGTTCCCACAAGAGACCCAGTACTTC.

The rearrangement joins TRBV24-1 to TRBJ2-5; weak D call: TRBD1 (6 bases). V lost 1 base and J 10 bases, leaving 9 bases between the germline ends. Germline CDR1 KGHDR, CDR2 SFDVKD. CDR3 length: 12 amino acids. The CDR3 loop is CATSDFTGSQYF. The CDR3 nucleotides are TGTGCCACCAGTGATTTTACAGGGAGCCAGTACTTC.

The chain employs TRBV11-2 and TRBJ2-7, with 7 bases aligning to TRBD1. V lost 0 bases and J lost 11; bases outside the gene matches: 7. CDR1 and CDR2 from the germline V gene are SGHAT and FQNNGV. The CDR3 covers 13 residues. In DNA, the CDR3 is TGTGCCAGCAGCTTAGATACAGGGGCCTTGGAGTACTTC. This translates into CASSLDTGALEYF.